The 18 T cell receptor beta chains listed next were all sequenced from one sample in a study of T cell responses to AZD1222 COVID-19 vaccine. Clones were read by immunoSEQ multiplex PCR, and TCRdb kept only the in-frame ones, dropping some. The repertoire has 200,000 to 300,000 clones, 85% to 95% of them found once; the top ten carry about 0.5%. Source: peripheral blood, taken on day 0 of AZD1222 vaccination. Receptors were obtained from an adult in good health.

This rearrangement joins TRBV5-4 to TRBJ1-2; no clear D gene. Germline CDR1 SGHNT, CDR2 YYREEE (reference sequence). V lost 1 base, J lost 3 bases, and 10 bases lay in between. CDR3 length: 14 amino acids. The CDR3 sequence is CASSLKGVYYGYTF. The CDR3 DNA reads as TGTGCCAGCAGCTTGAAGGGAGTGTACTATGGCTACACCTTC.

The chain joins TRBV6-1 to TRBJ1-5; unclear D gene. Trimming left V 1 base short and J 11 bases short, with 6 bases between. Germline CDR1 reads MNHNS; CDR2 reads SASEGT. The CDR3 is made up of 11 amino acids. CDR3 bases: TGTGCCAGCAGTGAAGGGAAGGCCCAGCATTTT. It codes for CASSEGKAQHF.

The sample holds one count of this clone. The V and J genes are TRBV5-1 and TRBJ2-7; D might be TRBD1 (6 bases). CDR1 and CDR2 from the germline V gene are SGHRS and YFSETQ. With 0 bases removed from V and 5 bases from J, the gap between germline ends came to 12 bases. There are 14 residues in the CDR3. CDR3 loop: CASSLGQAGDEQYF. The CDR3 region has the DNA TGCGCCAGCAGCTTGGGACAGGCCGGTGACGAGCAGTACTTC.

The chain combines TRBV5-1 with TRBJ2-7; tentative D call: TRBD2 (6 bases). V lost 3 bases, J lost 5 bases, and 18 bases lay in between. Germline assignment: CDR1 SGHRS and CDR2 YFSETQ. CDR3 length: 15 residues. The CDR3 loop reads CASSSLEGWGDEQYF. The CDR3 bases are TGCGCCAGCAGCTCCTTGGAGGGGTGGGGGGACGAGCAGTACTTC.

CDR3 coding DNA: TGTGCCAGCAGCCTCTTGCGGGGAGAGGTTGAGCAGTTCTTC. Amino acids: CASSLLRGEVEQFF. The V and J genes are TRBV3-1 (or the pseudogene TRBV3-2) and TRBJ2-1, with a possible D match to TRBD2 (6 bases). The germline gives CDR1 LGHDT, CDR2 YNNKEL (reference sequence). This CDR3 spans 14 amino acids. The V and J ends lost 4 bases and 9 bases respectively, with 16 bases between them.

The CDR3 is CASSLTGGRDEQYF. CDR3 nucleotides: TGTGCCAGCAGCCTTACAGGAGGGAGGGACGAGCAGTACTTC. This chain uses TRBV7-3 with TRBJ2-7; 7 bases line up with TRBD2. This CDR3 spans 14 amino acids. V gave up 5 bases and J gave up 5 bases; unmatched junction bases: 9. Germline values: CDR1 SGHTA, CDR2 FQGTGA.

The CDR3 sequence: CASSPPGTVNTEAFF. DNA of the CDR3: TGTGCCAGCAGCCCCCCCGGGACAGTGAACACTGAAGCTTTCTTT. V gene TRBV9 combines with J gene TRBJ1-1; 7 bases are shared with TRBD1. This CDR3 has 15 residues. Germline V CDR1 and CDR2: SGDLS, YYNGEE. J was trimmed by 0 bases and V by 4 bases; bases with no gene match: 6.

The rearrangement uses TRBV6-5 and TRBJ2-7, with 9 positions matching TRBD1. J was trimmed by 2 bases and V by 6 bases; bases with no gene match: 8. The CDR3 consists of 15 residues. Per germline, CDR1 MNHEY and CDR2 SVGAGI. CDR3 bases: TGTGCCAGCAGATCGGGACAGGGAAGGGCCTACGAGCAGTACTTC. The encoded protein is CASRSGQGRAYEQYF.

V usage is TRBV9 and J usage is TRBJ2-5, with unresolved D. This CDR3 region has 13 residues. CDR1 is SGDLS and CDR2 is YYNGEE in the germline V gene. V lost 5 bases and J 5 bases, leaving 13 bases between the germline ends. The CDR3 DNA is TGTGCCAGCAGTTTACAACCGTCGGAGACCCAGTACTTC. It codes for CASSLQPSETQYF. The whole variable domain, filled in from reference TRBV9 and TRBJ2-5, reads DSGVTQTPKHLITATGQRVTLRCSPRSGDLSVYWYQQSLDQGLQFLIQYYNGEERAKGNILERFSAQQFPDLHSELNLSSLELGDSALYFCASSLQPSETQYFGPGTRLLVL.

The chain employs TRBV5-1 and TRBJ2-7; TRBD1 aligns across 8 bases. There are 14 residues in the CDR3. Trimming at V came to 4 bases and at J to 4 bases, leaving 7 bases not matched to a gene. Germline CDR1 SGHRS, CDR2 YFSETQ. CDR3 nucleotides: TGCGCCAGCAGCCTGGGACAGGAACGATACGAGCAGTACTTC. This gives the protein CASSLGQERYEQYF.

This CDR3 is CASSLMGNQPQHF. The CDR3 coding sequence is TGTGCCAGCAGCTTAATGGGAAATCAGCCCCAGCATTTT. The chain recombines TRBV7-3 with TRBJ1-5; D is unresolved. The V gene's germline CDR1 is SGHTA and CDR2 FQGTGA. Trimming left V 1 base short and J 4 bases short, with 5 bases between. This CDR3 region has 13 residues.

CDR3 sequence reads: CASRTLAPFTDTQYF. DNA for the CDR3: TGTGCCAGCAGAACACTGGCTCCTTTCACAGATACGCAGTATTTT. The chain uses TRBV28 and TRBJ2-3; unclear D gene. Per the germline V gene, CDR1 is MDHEN and CDR2 is SYDVKM. V was clipped by 6 bases and J by 2 bases, with 15 bases between them. This CDR3 is 15 amino acids long.

The CDR3 spells CASRIRWRRGRYEQYF. The CDR3 nucleotides are TGTGCCAGCAGAATAAGGTGGCGGCGGGGCCGCTACGAGCAGTACTTC. This chain uses TRBV28 with TRBJ2-7; D might be TRBD2 (6 bases). The germline V gene has CDR1 MDHEN and CDR2 SYDVKM. This CDR3 is 16 amino acids long. Trimming took 6 bases from V and 3 from J, leaving 21 bases between them. Full variable domain (missing parts from reference TRBV28 and TRBJ2-7): DVKVTQSSRYLVKRTGEKVFLECVQDMDHENMFWYRQDPGLGLRLIYFSYDVKMKEKGDIPEGYSVSREKKERFSLILESASTNQTSMYLCASRIRWRRGRYEQYFGPGTRLTVT.

V gene TRBV28 combines with J gene TRBJ2-7; D possibly uses TRBD1 or TRBD2 (5 bases each). Germline-derived CDR1 and CDR2 are MDHEN and SYDVKM. The CDR3 has 14 residues. V was clipped by 6 bases and J by 0 bases, with 12 bases between them. The CDR3 DNA reads TGTGCCAGCAGGGGGACGGTGAGCTCCTACGAGCAGTACTTC. As protein: CASRGTVSSYEQYF.

This chain links TRBV11-2 with TRBJ2-7; 11 bases are shared with TRBD2. Germline trimming cut 5 bases from V and 2 bases from J; bases unmatched to any gene: 5. Germline V gene data show CDR1 as SGHAT and CDR2 as FQNNGV. This CDR3 has 15 amino acids. CDR3 region: CASSGRLAGPYEQYF. CDR3 DNA: TGTGCCAGCAGCGGGCGACTAGCGGGGCCCTACGAGCAGTACTTC.

This sequence joins TRBV18 and TRBJ1-4; no clear D. Per germline, CDR1 KGHSH and CDR2 LQKENI. There are 15 residues in the CDR3. V lost 2 bases and J lost 12, with 19 bases in between. Here the CDR3 DNA reads TGTGCCAGCTCACCAGACCGAGCCCCCTTGGTTGAACTGTTTTTT. It codes for CASSPDRAPLVELFF.

The chain carries TRBV5-4 and TRBJ2-3; D is perhaps TRBD2 (5 bases). This CDR3 is 15 amino acids long. Germline V lookup: CDR1 SGHNT, CDR2 YYREEE (reference sequence). V was cut by 4 bases and J by 0 bases, with 12 bases left in between. The CDR3 DNA follows: TGTGCCAGCAGCGTAAGCGGAGTGAGCACAGATACGCAGTATTTT. It yields the protein CASSVSGVSTDTQYF.

The chain carries TRBV9 and TRBJ2-7, with 9 bases that match TRBD1. J lost 9 bases, V lost 3 bases, and 4 bases had no gene match. The germline CDR1 and CDR2 sequences are SGDLS and YYNGEE. This CDR3 comprises 12 residues. CDR3 loop: CASSATGGGQYF. CDR3 sequence (DNA): TGTGCCAGCAGCGCTACAGGGGGCGGGCAGTACTTC.